This is a list of T cell receptor beta chains from one sample in a study of blood T cell repertoires in COVID-19. Sequencing used immunoSEQ multiplex PCR; TCRdb keeps in-frame clones, though not all of them. The sample yields 30,000 to 45,000 clones, around 80% seen once. The specimen was peripheral blood. These receptors all come from a man aged 60-69 years with active COVID-19. Each CDR3 is given with its conserved first and last residue. The D gene is left open where the match is weak. Only some rows state a clone size, as once, few, many or a class for expanded clones.

j_call	v_call	d_call	clone_size	cdr3_aa	cdr3_nt
TRBJ1-2	TRBV7-2	.	.	CASSQDSLGQGYGYTF	TGTGCCAGCAGCCAAGATAGCTTGGGGCAGGGATATGGCTACACCTTC
TRBJ1-2	TRBV6-2/TRBV6-3	TRBD1	.	CASSPYQQGATANYGYTF	TGTGCCAGCAGCCCTTACCAACAGGGGGCAACAGCTAACTATGGCTACACCTTC
TRBJ1-2	TRBV30	.	.	CASSPGRGYTF	TGTGCCTCCTCCCCCGGGAGGGGCTACACCTTC
TRBJ2-1	TRBV5-4	TRBD2	.	CASSTGGSGGPWNEQFF	TGTGCCAGCAGCACCGGGGGTAGCGGGGGCCCCTGGAATGAGCAGTTCTTC
TRBJ1-5	TRBV5-1	TRBD1	.	CASSLGQGESQPQHF	TGCGCCAGCAGCTTGGGCCAGGGGGAAAGTCAGCCCCAGCATTTT
TRBJ2-3	TRBV5-1	.	once	CASSTGRRSLTQYF	TGCGCCAGCAGCACCGGTCGTCGGTCTCTAACGCAGTATTTT
TRBJ2-7	TRBV19	.	.	CASRRGLEGSYEQYF	TGTGCCAGTAGGCGCGGGCTGGAAGGCTCCTACGAGCAGTACTTC
TRBJ2-3	TRBV5-4	.	.	CASNKGPAGTDTQYF	TGTGCCAGCAACAAGGGACCGGCGGGGACAGATACGCAGTATTTT
TRBJ1-2	TRBV27	.	.	CASSLSNIRRDYGYTF	TGTGCCAGCAGTTTATCCAACATTCGGCGGGACTATGGCTACACCTTC
TRBJ2-2	TRBV11-3	TRBD1	.	CASSVGTGGGLGMNTGELFF	TGTGCCAGCAGCGTCGGGACAGGGGGCGGTCTGGGTATGAACACCGGGGAGCTGTTTTTT
TRBJ1-6	TRBV12-3/TRBV12-4	.	.	CASSRQDNSPLHF	TGTGCCAGCAGCCGACAGGATAATTCACCCCTCCACTTT
TRBJ2-2	TRBV29-1	TRBD1	.	CSVPQDRGQGGELFF	TGCAGCGTACCCCAAGACAGGGGGCAAGGCGGGGAGCTGTTTTTT
TRBJ2-1	TRBV5-1	.	.	CASRQGDEQFF	TGCGCCAGCAGACAGGGAGATGAGCAGTTCTTC
TRBJ2-7	TRBV5-1	TRBD2	.	CASSFNSGSSYEQYF	TGCGCCAGCAGCTTTAACAGCGGGAGCTCCTACGAGCAGTACTTC
TRBJ1-6	TRBV7-2	.	.	CASSLGSGLYNSPLHF	TGTGCCAGCAGCTTAGGGAGCGGCCTTTATAATTCACCCCTCCACTTT
TRBJ2-7	TRBV9	TRBD2	.	CASSVGGLAVYEQYF	TGTGCCAGCAGCGTAGGGGGACTAGCGGTCTACGAGCAGTACTTC
TRBJ1-3	TRBV10-3	.	.	CATIGGNGNTIYF	TGTGCCACGATCGGAGGGAACGGAAACACCATATATTTT
TRBJ1-2	TRBV28	.	.	CASTSPPIVTNGYTF	TGTGCCAGCACTTCCCCCCCCATAGTCACCAATGGCTACACCTTC
TRBJ2-5	TRBV6-6	TRBD2	.	CASSGSGGAGETQYF	TGTGCCAGCAGTGGGAGCGGGGGGGCCGGGGAGACCCAGTACTTC
TRBJ1-1	TRBV11-2	.	few	CASSLGGRPFF	TGTGCCAGCAGCTTAGGAGGGAGGCCTTTCTTT
TRBJ1-4	TRBV11-2	.	few	CASSLALFEKLFF	TGTGCCAGCAGCTTAGCACTCTTTGAAAAACTGTTTTTT
TRBJ2-1	TRBV6-6	TRBD2	.	CASSREWTSGSIYEQFF	TGTGCCAGCAGCCGAGAGTGGACTAGCGGGAGTATATATGAGCAGTTCTTC